One and the same sample provided the 17 T cell receptor beta chains below, sequenced in a study of neurological immune-mediated disorders. TCRdb used MiXCR to reprocess the 5' RACE reads, holding one entry per CDR3 protein. The sample contains about 58,000 distinct CDR3 sequences, more than 3% of which appear only once. Sequenced material: PBMCs. These receptor sequences come from a man younger than 45 with multiple sclerosis.

This clonotype was seen at least ten times. The rearrangement links TRBV5-1 to TRBJ2-1; 7 nucleotides align to TRBD2. Germline assignment: CDR1 SGHRS and CDR2 YFSETQ. Trimming cost V 0 bases and J 8 bases; bases outside gene matches: 5. The CDR3 sequence is 14 residues long. The DNA for the CDR3 is TGCGCCAGCAGCTTGGCGGGGGGAATCGATGAGCAGTTCTTC. Residues: CASSLAGGIDEQFF.

A word on this clonotype: A much larger clone differs by one base, so this may be a read error. The gene calls are TRBV10-3 and TRBJ2-1; TRBD1 or TRBD2 may be the D gene (5 bases each). The CDR3 covers 15 residues. V gave up 2 bases and J gave up 7 bases, with 15 bases separating them. CDR1 and CDR2 (germline): ENHRY, SYGVKD. The CDR3 sequence is CAISEVETWGNEQFF. The CDR3 DNA reads TGTGCCATCAGTGAGGTTGAGACTTGGGGGAATGAGCAGTTCTTC.

Comment on this clonotype: Mismatch with germline at one junction end may stem from a read error. The chain joins TRBV5-1 to TRBJ1-2; 7 nucleotides align to TRBD1. The CDR3 totals 14 residues. The germline V gene encodes CDR1 SGHRS and CDR2 YFSETQ. Here the CDR3 reads CASSLHRGDYCYTF. In DNA form, the CDR3 reads TGCGCCAGCAGCTTGCACAGGGGAGACTATTGCTACACCTTC.

In this sample, this clonotype turned up many times. This chain uses TRBV5-1 with TRBJ1-1; no definite D call. Trimming removed 1 base from V and 2 bases from J, with 18 bases in between. Per germline, CDR1 SGHRS and CDR2 YFSETQ. The length of the CDR3 is 17 residues. CDR3 residues: CASSLSGPLGLNTEAFF. CDR3 DNA sequence: TGCGCCAGCAGCTTGTCCGGGCCCTTGGGCCTAAACACTGAAGCTTTCTTT.

This clonotype was seen ten or more times. CDR3 DNA sequence: TGTGCCAGCAGCCCCGGCCCCTCTTGGGGTAATTCACCCCTCCACTTT. Translated: CASSPGPSWGNSPLHF. The chain combines TRBV7-9 with TRBJ1-6; D not resolved. From germline, CDR1 is SEHNR and CDR2 FQNEAQ (reference sequence). Between the trimmed V and J ends, which lost 5 bases and 6 bases, there was a span of 17 bases. The CDR3 covers 16 residues.

This clonotype was observed at least ten times. The V and J genes are TRBV5-1 and TRBJ2-5, with 7 bases matching TRBD1. The CDR3 is 13 amino acids. Germline V lookup: CDR1 SGHRS, CDR2 YFSETQ. V lost 4 bases, J lost 4 bases, and 4 bases stayed unmatched. CDR3 region: CASSVNRGETQYF. The CDR3 DNA is TGCGCCAGCAGCGTCAACAGGGGAGAGACCCAGTACTTC. The whole variable domain, filled in from reference TRBV5-1 and TRBJ2-5, reads KAGVTQTPRYLIKTRGQQVTLSCSPISGHRSVSWYQQTPGQGLQFLFEYFSETQRNKGNFPGRFSGRQFSNSRSEMNVSTLELGDSALYLCASSVNRGETQYFGPGTRLLVL.

The chain is built from TRBV6-2 or TRBV6-3 and TRBJ2-1, with D possibly matching TRBD1 (7 bases). V lost 6 bases, J lost 5 bases, and 14 bases lay in between. The germline CDR1 and CDR2 sequences are MNHEY and SVGEGT. The CDR3 has 14 residues. CDR3 nucleotides: TGTGCCAGCAGCCCCGGGGGACAGCACAATGAGCAGTTCTTC. This gives the protein CASSPGGQHNEQFF.

In this sample, this clonotype turned up many times. The chain recombines TRBV20-1 with TRBJ2-7, with TRBD1 as a possible D gene (6 bases). The CDR3 has 15 amino acids. V lost 0 bases, J lost 2 bases, and 14 bases lay in between. The germline V gene has CDR1 DFQATT and CDR2 SNEGSKA (reference sequence). CDR3 sequence: CSARDRVDRPYEQYF. CDR3 nucleotides: TGCAGTGCTAGAGATAGGGTGGACAGACCCTACGAGCAGTACTTC.

At least ten counts were recorded for this clonotype. This chain joins TRBV4-1 and TRBJ2-3, with D unclear. V gave up 6 bases and J gave up 1 base, with 8 bases separating them. CDR1 and CDR2 (germline): MGHRA, YSYEKL. CDR3 length equals 13 residues. CDR3 sequence: CASRPVGTDTQYF. The CDR3 nucleotides are TGCGCCAGCAGGCCCGTAGGCACAGATACGCAGTATTTT.

This clonotype was detected many times. The rearrangement uses TRBV20-1 and TRBJ2-1; D is unresolved. The CDR3 is 11 amino acids. In germline, CDR1 is DFQATT, CDR2 SNEGSKA (reference sequence). Trimming cost V 3 bases and J 8 bases, with 8 bases left between them. CDR3 residues: CSASPGDEQFF. In DNA, the CDR3 is TGCAGTGCTAGCCCCGGCGATGAGCAGTTCTTC.

This clonotype occurred many times. The chain carries TRBV12-3 or TRBV12-4 and TRBJ2-7; either TRBD1 or TRBD2 may supply D (5 bases each). V lost 11 bases and J 0 bases, leaving 17 bases between the germline ends. CDR3 size: 14 residues. In nucleotides, the CDR3 is TGTGCCTGCAAGAGGGACGGCGCCTCCTACGAGCAGTACTTC. Translating gives CACKRDGASYEQYF.

The sample holds many counts of this clonotype. This CDR3 is CASSGLNTGELFF. The CDR3 DNA reads as TGTGCCAGCAGCGGCCTCAACACCGGGGAGCTGTTTTTT. This chain joins TRBV9 and TRBJ2-2, with no clear D. The CDR3 runs to 13 residues. Trimming removed 3 bases from V and 2 bases from J, with 5 bases in between. Germline values: CDR1 SGDLS, CDR2 YYNGEE.

This clonotype was recorded at least ten times. The chain combines TRBV18 with TRBJ1-2; D is perhaps TRBD1 (5 bases). Germline CDR1 is KGHSH and CDR2 is LQKENI. This CDR3 is 15 amino acids long. The V end was cut by 3 bases, the J end by 1 base, with 12 bases between. The CDR3 loop reads CASSPDSVGNYGYTF. In DNA form, the CDR3 reads TGTGCCAGCTCACCCGACAGCGTGGGTAACTATGGCTACACCTTC.

This clonotype was seen repeatedly, ten times or more. The chain joins TRBV5-1 to TRBJ2-3; TRBD2 is a possible D gene (6 bases). The germline V and J ends were trimmed by 3 bases and 3 bases, with 11 bases remaining between them. CDR1 and CDR2 from the germline V gene are SGHRS and YFSETQ. CDR3 size: 14 residues. CDR3 sequence reads: CASSSGAMTDTQYF. In DNA, the CDR3 is TGCGCCAGCAGCTCGGGAGCTATGACAGATACGCAGTATTTT.

This clonotype occurred many times. CDR3 sequence reads: CASSLVLAEQYF. CDR3 DNA sequence: TGTGCCAGCAGCTTAGTTTTAGCCGAGCAGTACTTC. The J gene is TRBJ2-7, the V gene TRBV7-6; D gene unclear. Looked up from germline, CDR1 is SGHVS and CDR2 is FNYEAQ. This CDR3 is built from 12 residues. The V end was cut by 1 base, the J end by 6 bases, with 7 bases between. The full variable domain, with the rest looked up from reference TRBV7-6 and TRBJ2-7, is GAGVSQSPRYKVTKRGQDVALRCDPISGHVSLYWYRQALGQGPEFLTYFNYEAQQDKSGLPNDRFSAERPEGSISTLTIQRTEQRDSAMYRCASSLVLAEQYFGPGTRLTVT.

The V call is TRBV29-1, the J call TRBJ1-1; D may be TRBD1 (5 bases). The CDR3 has 14 residues. Germline loops: CDR1 SQVTM, CDR2 ANQGSEA. Here the CDR3 reads CSVSGTPGNTEAFF. The CDR3 DNA reads as TGCAGTGTTTCCGGGACTCCGGGGAACACTGAAGCTTTCTTT.

This clonotype showed up many times. Since the CDR3 does not end with the conserved phenylalanine or tryptophan, this likely comes from a read error. This sequence joins TRBV12-3 or TRBV12-4 and TRBJ1-2; TRBD1 matches 12 bases. The J segment lost 6 bases and the V segment lost 1 base, leaving 0 bases of the junction unmatched. The length of the CDR3 is 14 residues. The DNA for the CDR3 is TGTGCCAGCAGTTTAGGGGACAGGGGGCATGGCTACACCGTC. Protein product: CASSLGDRGHGYTV.